The 10 T cell receptor beta chains given below trace back to one sample, sequenced in a study of cytomegalovirus exposure and HLA in healthy donors. PCR primers comprised 60 Vbeta and 13 Jbeta primers. Generated by immunoSEQ multiplex PCR, the TCRdb table keeps only in-frame clones and is missing some. The table lists around 130,000 clones, 75% of them singletons, with about 2.7% in the top ten. Sequences were obtained from PBMCs. The origin of the receptors is a woman aged 40-49 years in good health and CMV-seropositive.

The chain couples TRBV7-2 to TRBJ2-5, with TRBD2 as a possible D gene (5 bases). The J call may be mistaken, given a closer DNA end match to TRBJ2-7. CDR1 SGHTA and CDR2 FQGNSA come from the germline V gene. This CDR3 has 13 amino acids. In nucleotides, the CDR3 is TGTGCCAGCAGCTACGGACTGACCTACGAGCAGTACTTC. It translates to CASSYGLTYEQYF.

The chain has TRBV29-1 and TRBJ2-3; TRBD2 matches at 14 bases. The CDR3 has 15 residues. Trimming cost V 5 bases and J 4 bases; bases outside gene matches: 5. Germline V gene lookup returns CDR1 SQVTM and CDR2 ANQGSEA. The CDR3 coding sequence is TGCAGCGTTCCGACTAGCGGGAGGGCAGCAGATACGCAGTATTTT. Its protein is CSVPTSGRAADTQYF.

The chain uses TRBV5-1 and TRBJ2-7; D is possibly TRBD1 (6 bases). Germline lookup yields CDR1 SGHRS and CDR2 YFSETQ. This CDR3 has 14 amino acids. Trimming took off 1 base at V and 3 bases at J, with 11 bases between the two ends. The DNA of the CDR3 is TGCGCCAGCAGCTTGAAGGGGGAAGGCTACGAGCAGTACTTC. It encodes CASSLKGEGYEQYF. Full variable domain (missing parts from reference TRBV5-1 and TRBJ2-7): KAGVTQTPRYLIKTRGQQVTLSCSPISGHRSVSWYQQTPGQGLQFLFEYFSETQRNKGNFPGRFSGRQFSNSRSEMNVSTLELGDSALYLCASSLKGEGYEQYFGPGTRLTVT.

V is TRBV2 and J is TRBJ1-1; no definite D call. CDR1 and CDR2 from the germline V gene are SNHLY and FYNNEI. There are 12 residues in the CDR3. Trimming took 5 bases from V and 1 from J, leaving 5 bases between them. The CDR3 DNA reads TGTGCCAGCAGTTACACGAACACTGAAGCTTTCTTT. Its protein product is CASSYTNTEAFF.

Only one count was recorded for this clone. The gene calls are TRBV7-9 and TRBJ2-7, with D unresolved. This CDR3 comprises 12 residues. Germline CDR1 is SEHNR and CDR2 is FQNEAQ (reference sequence). The V and J ends lost 5 bases and 5 bases respectively, with 10 bases between them. The CDR3, as DNA: TGTGCCAGCAGCCCCAACTATAACGAGCAGTACTTC. Translation: CASSPNYNEQYF.

The chain uses TRBV6-1 and TRBJ2-2, with 9 bases fitting TRBD1. V was clipped by 2 bases and J by 3 bases; unmatched bases: 1. This CDR3 has 15 residues. Germline V lookup: CDR1 MNHNS, CDR2 SASEGT. CDR3 in amino acids: CASSERTGDTGELFF. CDR3 in DNA: TGTGCCAGCAGTGAAAGGACAGGGGACACCGGGGAGCTGTTTTTT.

This clone came up once. This chain joins TRBV5-1 and TRBJ1-4; TRBD1 aligns across 7 bases. From germline, CDR1 is SGHRS and CDR2 YFSETQ. The CDR3 extends over 16 amino acids. V lost 0 bases, J lost 4 bases, and 6 bases stayed unmatched. As DNA, the CDR3 is TGCGCCAGCAGCTTGGGTGGGACAGCGGATAATGAAAAACTGTTTTTT. Translation gives CASSLGGTADNEKLFF.

This clone was counted a single time. The rearrangement uses TRBV5-6 and TRBJ2-5, with D possibly TRBD2 on 5 matching bases. The CDR3 contains 15 residues. Per germline, CDR1 SGHDT and CDR2 YYEEEE. V was pared by 4 bases and J by 4 bases, with 17 bases between. The CDR3 DNA is TGTGCCAGCAGCCAAGTCGGGAAAGGTTCAGAGACCCAGTACTTC. Translating gives CASSQVGKGSETQYF.

The chain couples TRBV5-1 to TRBJ1-4, with D possibly being TRBD1 (6 bases). Trimming pared 4 bases from V and 6 bases from J, leaving 19 bases between. CDR1 and CDR2 from the germline V gene are SGHRS and YFSETQ. CDR3 size: 16 residues. CDR3 DNA: TGCGCCAGCAGCCCGGGGGGGCCCCACACGGATGAAAAACTGTTTTTT. It yields the protein CASSPGGPHTDEKLFF.

The sample holds one count of this clone. The chain uses TRBV14 and TRBJ1-1; D call uncertain. The CDR3 runs 15 residues. With 2 bases removed from V and 0 bases from J, the gap between germline ends came to 10 bases. Germline CDR1 reads SGHDN; CDR2 reads FVKESK. The CDR3 coding sequence is TGTGCCAGCAGCCAACTCCTGGGAGTGAACACTGAAGCTTTCTTT. As protein: CASSQLLGVNTEAFF. The variable domain in full, with the rest retrieved from reference TRBV14 and TRBJ1-1, is EAGVTQFPSHSVIEKGQTVTLRCDPISGHDNLYWYRRVMGKEIKFLLHFVKESKQDESGMPNNRFLAERTGGTYSTLKVQPAELEDSGVYFCASSQLLGVNTEAFFGQGTRLTVV.